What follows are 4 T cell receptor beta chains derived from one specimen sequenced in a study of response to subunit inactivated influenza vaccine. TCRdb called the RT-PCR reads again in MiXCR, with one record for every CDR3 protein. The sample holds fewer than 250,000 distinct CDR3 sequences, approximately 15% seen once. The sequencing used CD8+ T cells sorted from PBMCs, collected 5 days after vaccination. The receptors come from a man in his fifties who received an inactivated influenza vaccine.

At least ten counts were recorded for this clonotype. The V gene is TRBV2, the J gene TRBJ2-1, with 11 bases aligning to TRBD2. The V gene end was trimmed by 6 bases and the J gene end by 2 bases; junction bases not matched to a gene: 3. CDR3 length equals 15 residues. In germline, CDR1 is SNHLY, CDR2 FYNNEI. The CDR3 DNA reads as TGTGCCAGCAGGCCGGGACTAGCGGCCTACAATGAGCAGTTCTTC. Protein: CASRPGLAAYNEQFF.

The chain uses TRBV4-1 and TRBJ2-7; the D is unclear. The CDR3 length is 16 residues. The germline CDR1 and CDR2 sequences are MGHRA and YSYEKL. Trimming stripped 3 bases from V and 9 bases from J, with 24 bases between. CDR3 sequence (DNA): TGCGCCAGCAGCCAGACACAAGCTGGCGGATCTTGGGGGCAGTACTTC. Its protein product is CASSQTQAGGSWGQYF.

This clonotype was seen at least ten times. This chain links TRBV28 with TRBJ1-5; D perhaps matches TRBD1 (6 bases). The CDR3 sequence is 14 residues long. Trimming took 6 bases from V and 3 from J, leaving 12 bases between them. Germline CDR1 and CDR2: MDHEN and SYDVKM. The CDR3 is CASSLRGINQPQHF. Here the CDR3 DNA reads TGTGCCAGCAGCCTAAGGGGGATCAATCAGCCCCAGCATTTT.

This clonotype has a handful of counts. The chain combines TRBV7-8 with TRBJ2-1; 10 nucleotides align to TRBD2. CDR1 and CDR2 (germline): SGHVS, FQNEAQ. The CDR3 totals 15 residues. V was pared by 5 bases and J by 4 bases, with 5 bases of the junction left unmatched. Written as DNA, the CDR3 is TGTGCCAGCAGCCACCAGCGGGGGGGATACAATGAGCAGTTCTTC. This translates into CASSHQRGGYNEQFF. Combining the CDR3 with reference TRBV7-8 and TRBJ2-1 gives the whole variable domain GAGVSQSPRYKVAKRGQDVALRCDPISGHVSLFWYQQALGQGPEFLTYFQNEAQLDKSGLPSDRFFAERPEGSVSTLKIQRTQQEDSAVYLCASSHQRGGYNEQFFGPGTRLTVL.